The 12 T cell receptor beta chains given below trace back to one sample, sequenced in a study of blood T cell repertoires in COVID-19. TCRdb keeps only in-frame clones here, not all; method: immunoSEQ multiplex PCR. The sample shows about 190,000 clones, around nine tenths of them seen only once. Input material: peripheral blood. All receptors derive from a woman aged 40-49 years who had recovered from COVID-19.

The chain employs TRBV4-1 and TRBJ1-2; D is uncertain. The CDR3 contains 16 residues. CDR1 is MGHRA, CDR2 YSYEKL, per germline. V was shortened by 0 bases and J by 2 bases, with 13 bases between the two germline ends. CDR3 DNA sequence: TGCGCCAGCAGCCAAGATATAGCCAGAACGAACTATGGCTACACCTTC. Translated: CASSQDIARTNYGYTF.

The chain has TRBV19 and TRBJ2-5, with 7 bases identical to TRBD1. J lost 6 bases, V lost 8 bases, and 12 bases had no gene match. CDR3 length: 14 residues. Per the germline V gene, CDR1 is LNHDA and CDR2 is SQIVND (reference sequence). CDR3 sequence (DNA): TGTGCCAGTCGTAGTACAGGGGACCCCAAGACCCAGTACTTC. Residues: CASRSTGDPKTQYF. Full variable domain (remainder filled in from reference TRBV19 and TRBJ2-5): DGGITQSPKYLFRKEGQNVTLSCEQNLNHDAMYWYRQDPGQGLRLIYYSQIVNDFQKGDIAEGYSVSREKKESFPLTVTSAQKNPTAFYLCASRSTGDPKTQYFGPGTRLLVL.

The chain combines TRBV19 with TRBJ2-5; no clear D gene. CDR3 size: 13 residues. Germline assignment: CDR1 LNHDA and CDR2 SQIVND (reference sequence). Trimming stripped 3 bases from V and 1 base from J, with 6 bases between. This chain's CDR3 is CASSMGSQETQYF. The DNA for the CDR3 is TGTGCCAGTAGTATGGGCAGCCAAGAGACCCAGTACTTC.

This clone was counted once. The V call is TRBV19, the J call TRBJ2-2; tentatively, D is TRBD1 (6 bases). The V gene's germline CDR1 is LNHDA and CDR2 SQIVND (reference sequence). Trimming pared 7 bases from V and 4 bases from J, leaving 16 bases between. This CDR3 is built from 15 residues. CDR3 in DNA: TGTGCCAGTACTTTTGGGGGCAGGAGCACCGGGGAGCTGTTTTTT. Protein sequence: CASTFGGRSTGELFF.

This chain joins TRBV7-2 and TRBJ2-5, with 9 bases lining up with TRBD1. This CDR3 is built from 15 residues. V lost 5 bases, J lost 2 bases, and 6 bases stayed unmatched. Germline V gives CDR1 SGHTA, CDR2 FQGNSA. CDR3 in DNA: TGTGCCAGCAGCACCGGACAGGGGCCTCAAGAGACCCAGTACTTC. Translated: CASSTGQGPQETQYF.

The V gene is TRBV4-2, the J gene TRBJ1-2; D is ambiguous. The CDR3 is 14 amino acids. V lost 4 bases, J lost 3 bases, and 12 bases lay in between. In germline, CDR1 is LGHNA, CDR2 YNFKEQ. This CDR3 reads CASSLRGAHYGYTF. CDR3 DNA sequence: TGTGCCAGCAGCCTCCGAGGAGCACACTATGGCTACACCTTC.

The chain is built from TRBV4-1 and TRBJ2-5; weak D call: TRBD2 (5 bases). The V and J ends lost 2 bases and 4 bases respectively, with 14 bases between them. The CDR3 is 15 residues long. Looked up from germline, CDR1 is MGHRA and CDR2 is YSYEKL. The CDR3 DNA sequence: TGCGCCAGCAGCCAATCGTGGAGGAGAGGAGAGACCCAGTACTTC. It specifies CASSQSWRRGETQYF.

The rearrangement uses TRBV3-1 (or the pseudogene TRBV3-2) and TRBJ2-1; D unresolved. Germline V gene lookup returns CDR1 LGHDT and CDR2 YNNKEL (reference sequence). Trimming shortened V by 0 bases and J by 10 bases, and 10 bases separated the two germline ends. CDR3 length: 13 residues. The CDR3 spells CASSQDPYREQFF. The CDR3 region has the DNA TGTGCCAGCAGCCAAGATCCCTATAGAGAGCAGTTCTTC.

In its sample, this clone was seen a few times. Mismatch with germline at one junction end may stem from a read error. The chain couples TRBV30 to TRBJ1-5; the D gene is possibly TRBD1 (5 bases). This CDR3 spans 12 amino acids. Germline V lookup: CDR1 GTSNPN, CDR2 SVGIG (reference sequence). The CDR3 here is CAWSEDRGLPKF. CDR3 in DNA: TGTGCCTGGAGTGAGGATAGGGGTCTCCCTAAATTT.

The CDR3 sequence is CARSLSRARGHQETQYF. The DNA of the CDR3 is TGTGCCAGAAGCTTGTCGAGGGCCAGGGGGCACCAAGAGACCCAGTACTTC. The chain uses TRBV5-3 and TRBJ2-5; TRBD1 agrees at 8 bases. TRBV5-3 falls under the ORF class, with uncertain function. This CDR3 is built from 17 residues. With 1 base clipped from V and 0 bases from J, the junction kept 8 bases outside the gene matches.

The chain is built from TRBV20-1 and TRBJ1-1; the D is unclear. CDR1 and CDR2 (germline): DFQATT, SNEGSKA (reference sequence). Trimming shortened V by 3 bases and J by 1 base, and 9 bases separated the two germline ends. This CDR3 has 13 residues. The CDR3 region is CSASFTANTEAFF. CDR3 coding DNA: TGCAGTGCTAGTTTCACAGCGAACACTGAAGCTTTCTTT.

The rearrangement uses TRBV7-6 and TRBJ2-3; 9 nucleotides match TRBD2. Trimming took 5 bases from V and 6 from J; bases not matched to a gene: 12. The CDR3 is 16 residues long. The germline CDR1 and CDR2 sequences are SGHVS and FNYEAQ. CDR3 nucleotides: TGTGCCAGCAGCCCAATAGCGGGAGTGGATGGGGATACGCAGTATTTT. Its translation is CASSPIAGVDGDTQYF.